A selection of T cell receptor beta chains follows, all from one sample in a study of a mutant IDH1 vaccine in newly diagnosed glioma. For these receptors, no antigen is known. The method was immunoSEQ multiplex PCR; TCRdb's version includes in-frame clones alone and lacks a portion of them. The data contain 9,500 to 12,000 clones, around 81% of them singletons. The sequencing here drew on PBMCs, taken from a glioma patient whose treatment included an IDH1 peptide vaccine. The receptor source for this set is a man aged 25-45 years with glioma. CDR3s include the opening cysteine and the closing phenylalanine or tryptophan. Each record gives: J gene, D gene, V gene, clone size, CDR3 protein, CDR3 DNA. A D gene is named only where the DNA matches it firmly. Only some rows state a clone size, as once, few, many or a class for expanded clones.

j_call: TRBJ1-1; d_call: NA; v_call: TRBV12-5; clone_size: few; cdr3_aa: CASGLDGEAFF; cdr3_nt: TGTGCTAGTGGTTTGGACGGGGAAGCTTTCTTT
j_call: TRBJ2-3; d_call: NA; v_call: TRBV5-4; clone_size: NA; cdr3_aa: CASSSKTASTDTQYF; cdr3_nt: TGTGCCAGCAGCTCCAAGACGGCAAGCACAGATACGCAGTATTTT
j_call: TRBJ2-3; d_call: TRBD2; v_call: TRBV2; clone_size: NA; cdr3_aa: CASSRSSGRDTQYF; cdr3_nt: TGTGCCAGCAGTAGGTCTAGCGGGAGAGATACGCAGTATTTT
j_call: TRBJ2-5; d_call: NA; v_call: TRBV7-9; clone_size: NA; cdr3_aa: CASSASRDQETQYF; cdr3_nt: TGTGCCAGCAGCGCATCTCGGGACCAAGAGACCCAGTACTTC
j_call: TRBJ2-7; d_call: NA; v_call: TRBV2; clone_size: NA; cdr3_aa: CASSDRNYSYEQYF; cdr3_nt: TGTGCCAGCAGTGACAGGAATTACTCCTACGAGCAGTACTTC
j_call: TRBJ2-6; d_call: TRBD1; v_call: TRBV7-7; clone_size: NA; cdr3_aa: CASSPGQGSGANVLTF; cdr3_nt: TGTGCCAGCAGCCCGGGACAGGGCTCTGGGGCCAACGTCCTGACTTTC
j_call: TRBJ2-1; d_call: NA; v_call: TRBV5-4; clone_size: NA; cdr3_aa: CASSLGLNLLNEQFF; cdr3_nt: TGTGCCAGCAGCCTTGGACTCAACTTGCTCAATGAGCAGTTCTTC
j_call: TRBJ1-5; d_call: NA; v_call: TRBV6-1; clone_size: NA; cdr3_aa: CASSEPQGINQPQHF; cdr3_nt: TGTGCCAGCAGTGAACCCCAGGGGATCAATCAGCCCCAGCATTTT
j_call: TRBJ2-3; d_call: NA; v_call: TRBV4-1; clone_size: NA; cdr3_aa: CASSQVPGTDTQYF; cdr3_nt: TGCGCCAGCAGCCAAGTTCCTGGCACAGATACGCAGTATTTT
j_call: TRBJ2-7; d_call: TRBD2; v_call: TRBV29-1; clone_size: NA; cdr3_aa: CSAYTAGEGEQYF; cdr3_nt: TGCAGCGCCTATACAGCGGGAGAGGGGGAGCAGTACTTC
j_call: TRBJ1-2; d_call: NA; v_call: TRBV5-1; clone_size: NA; cdr3_aa: CASRFLTDLYGYTF; cdr3_nt: TGCGCCAGCAGATTTTTAACTGACCTCTATGGCTACACCTTC
j_call: TRBJ2-1; d_call: NA; v_call: TRBV11-2; clone_size: NA; cdr3_aa: CASSSPALQNPPTYNEQFF; cdr3_nt: TGTGCCAGCAGCTCCCCTGCTCTACAAAACCCACCTACTTACAATGAGCAGTTCTTC
j_call: TRBJ2-3; d_call: NA; v_call: TRBV29-1; clone_size: NA; cdr3_aa: CSVEWVSLNTDTQYF; cdr3_nt: TGCAGCGTTGAATGGGTTAGCTTAAACACAGATACGCAGTATTTT
j_call: TRBJ2-7; d_call: NA; v_call: TRBV19; clone_size: NA; cdr3_aa: CATSPPGVYEQYF; cdr3_nt: TGTGCCACTTCCCCCCCGGGGGTCTACGAGCAGTACTTC
j_call: TRBJ1-2; d_call: TRBD1; v_call: TRBV27; clone_size: NA; cdr3_aa: CASSLSWTGRYGYTF; cdr3_nt: TGTGCCAGCAGTTTATCCTGGACAGGGCGATATGGCTACACCTTC
j_call: TRBJ2-1; d_call: TRBD2; v_call: TRBV5-8; clone_size: NA; cdr3_aa: CASSLGTSPSYNEQFF; cdr3_nt: TGTGCCAGCAGTCTAGGGACTAGCCCGTCCTACAATGAGCAGTTCTTC
j_call: TRBJ2-7; d_call: NA; v_call: TRBV4-2; clone_size: NA; cdr3_aa: CASSHAFEQYF; cdr3_nt: TGTGCCAGCAGCCACGCCTTCGAGCAGTACTTC